The source of this T cell receptor (beta chain) is a study of cytomegalovirus exposure and HLA in healthy donors. PCR primers comprised 60 Vbeta and 13 Jbeta primers. TCRdb's copy holds only in-frame clones and misses some; the assay was immunoSEQ multiplex PCR. The sample consists of about 84,000 clones, around 68% of them appearing once. V gave up 1 base and J gave up 0 bases, with 11 bases separating them. Germline V gene sequence: CDR1 SGHRS, CDR2 YFSETQ. This CDR3 comprises 15 residues. The rearrangement uses TRBV5-1 and TRBJ2-7; D ambiguous. The TCR was taken from a woman in her 40s in good health and CMV-seropositive. Sequenced material: PBMCs. CDR3 protein: CASSLTEVSSYEQYF. The CDR3 coding sequence is TGCGCCAGCAGCTTGACAGAAGTTAGCTCCTACGAGCAGTACTTC.